What follows is one TCR beta chain and its context. No antigen is known for it. Researchers made TCR beta libraries by using iRepertoire HTBI primers and running Arm-PCR on CDR3 regions. TCRdb re-derived calls from the multiplex PCR reads in MiXCR, one entry per CDR3 protein. The table shows more than 400,000 distinct CDR3 sequences, with roughly 15% occurring only once. The sample originates from a study of regulatory T cells in long-lasting Graves disease. The study's findings and limits: Since the sample size was small, accuracy may have been reduced. TCR diversity was lower in persistent Graves' patients (versus newly diagnosed ones). TRBV28, TRBJ1-2 and TRBJ2-5 emerged as the favored segments in persistent disease.

V shed 4 bases and J 7 bases; nucleotides not matched to a gene: 9. Germline V gene lookup returns CDR1 LNHDA and CDR2 SQIVND (reference sequence). The CDR3 spans 14 residues. Time point defined: newly diagnosed GD, antithyroid drugs for less than 3 months. There was RNA extracted from PBMCs, and the TCR library was made from it. An endocrinology unit in Xi'an, China, supplied the patients. These data are also associated with another study on T cells in Graves' hyperthyroidism and ophthalmopathy.

The sequences come from peripheral blood mononuclear cells (PBMCs), collected at new diagnosis, from a patient treated with antithyroid drugs. The rearrangement joins TRBV19 to TRBJ1-2; 7 bases align to TRBD1. The sequence came from a woman between 25 and 40 years old with Graves disease. DNA for the CDR3: TGTGCCAGTAGTACGGACAGGTTTCCTACTGGCTACACCTTC. Translation: CASSTDRFPTGYTF.